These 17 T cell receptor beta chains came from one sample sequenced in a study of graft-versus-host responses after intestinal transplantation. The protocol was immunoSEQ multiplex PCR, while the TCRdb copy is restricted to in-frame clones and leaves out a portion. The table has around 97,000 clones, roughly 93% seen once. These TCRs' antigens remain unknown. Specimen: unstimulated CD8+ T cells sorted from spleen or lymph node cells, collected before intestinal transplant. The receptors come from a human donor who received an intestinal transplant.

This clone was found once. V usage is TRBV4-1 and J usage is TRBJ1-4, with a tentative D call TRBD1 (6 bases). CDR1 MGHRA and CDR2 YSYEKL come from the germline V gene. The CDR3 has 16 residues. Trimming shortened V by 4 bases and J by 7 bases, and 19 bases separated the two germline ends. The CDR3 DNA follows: TGCGCCAGCAGCCCATTCAACTCCGAAGGGGGTGAAAAACTGTTTTTT. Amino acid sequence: CASSPFNSEGGEKLFF.

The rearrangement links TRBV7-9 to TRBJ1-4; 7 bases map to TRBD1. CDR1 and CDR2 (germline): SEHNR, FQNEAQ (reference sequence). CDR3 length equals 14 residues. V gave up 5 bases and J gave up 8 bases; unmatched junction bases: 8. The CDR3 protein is CASSEGQYLEKLFF. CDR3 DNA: TGTGCCAGCAGCGAGGGACAGTATCTGGAAAAACTGTTTTTT.

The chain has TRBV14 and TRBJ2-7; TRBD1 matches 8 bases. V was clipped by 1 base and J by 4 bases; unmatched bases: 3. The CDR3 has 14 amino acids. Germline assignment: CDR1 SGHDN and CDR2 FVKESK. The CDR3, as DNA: TGTGCCAGCAGCCAAGCGGGACAGGTATACGAGCAGTACTTC. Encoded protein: CASSQAGQVYEQYF.

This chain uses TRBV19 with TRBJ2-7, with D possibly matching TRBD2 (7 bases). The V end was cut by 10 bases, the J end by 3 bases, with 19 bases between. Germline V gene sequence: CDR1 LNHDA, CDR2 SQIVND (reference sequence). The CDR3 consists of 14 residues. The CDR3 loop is CATGGLGLGYEQYF. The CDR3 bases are TGTGCCACCGGGGGGCTGGGTTTAGGCTACGAGCAGTACTTC.

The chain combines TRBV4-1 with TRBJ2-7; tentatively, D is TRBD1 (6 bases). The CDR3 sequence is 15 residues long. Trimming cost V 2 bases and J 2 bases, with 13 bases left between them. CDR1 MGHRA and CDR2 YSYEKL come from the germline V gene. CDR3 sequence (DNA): TGCGCCAGCAGCCAACAAGGACAGAGTACCTACGAGCAGTACTTC. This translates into CASSQQGQSTYEQYF.

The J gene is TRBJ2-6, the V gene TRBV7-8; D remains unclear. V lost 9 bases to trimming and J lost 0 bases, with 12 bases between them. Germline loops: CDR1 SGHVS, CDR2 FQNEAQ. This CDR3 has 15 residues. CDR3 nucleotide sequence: TGTGCCAGTGTGGCGGATTCCTCTGGGGCCAACGTCCTGACTTTC. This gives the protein CASVADSSGANVLTF. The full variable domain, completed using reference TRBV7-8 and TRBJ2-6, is GAGVSQSPRYKVAKRGQDVALRCDPISGHVSLFWYQQALGQGPEFLTYFQNEAQLDKSGLPSDRFFAERPEGSVSTLKIQRTQQEDSAVYLCASVADSSGANVLTFGAGSRLTVL.

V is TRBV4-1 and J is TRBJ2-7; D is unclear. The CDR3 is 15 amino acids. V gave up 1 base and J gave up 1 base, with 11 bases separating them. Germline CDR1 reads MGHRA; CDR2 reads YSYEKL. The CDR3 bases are TGCGCCAGCAGCCAAGTAACCGAAGGTTCCTACGAGCAGTACTTC. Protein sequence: CASSQVTEGSYEQYF.

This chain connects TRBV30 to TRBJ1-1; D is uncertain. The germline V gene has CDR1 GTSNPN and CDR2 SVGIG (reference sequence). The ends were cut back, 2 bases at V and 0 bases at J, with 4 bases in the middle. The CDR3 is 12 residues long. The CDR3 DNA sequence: TGTGCCTGGAGTCCGCTGAACACTGAAGCTTTCTTT. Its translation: CAWSPLNTEAFF. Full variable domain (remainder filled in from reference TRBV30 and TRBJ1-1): SQTIHQWPATLVQPVGSPLSLECTVEGTSNPNLYWYRQAAGRGLQLLFYSVGIGQISSEVPQNLSASRPQDRQFILSSKKLLLSDSGFYLCAWSPLNTEAFFGQGTRLTVV.

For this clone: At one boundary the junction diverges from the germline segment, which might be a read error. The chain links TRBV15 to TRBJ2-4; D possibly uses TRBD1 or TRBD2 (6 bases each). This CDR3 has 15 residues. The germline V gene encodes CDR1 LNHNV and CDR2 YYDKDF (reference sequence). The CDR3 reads CATSRRGHAANTQYF. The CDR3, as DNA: TGTGCCACCAGCCGGCGGGGACATGCCGCAAACACTCAGTACTTC.

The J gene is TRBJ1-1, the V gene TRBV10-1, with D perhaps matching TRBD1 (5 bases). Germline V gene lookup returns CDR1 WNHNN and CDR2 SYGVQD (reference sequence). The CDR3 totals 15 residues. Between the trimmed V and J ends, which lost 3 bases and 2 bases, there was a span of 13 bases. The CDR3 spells CASSEVGGSNTEAFF. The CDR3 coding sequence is TGCGCCAGCAGTGAAGTCGGGGGGTCCAACACTGAAGCTTTCTTT.

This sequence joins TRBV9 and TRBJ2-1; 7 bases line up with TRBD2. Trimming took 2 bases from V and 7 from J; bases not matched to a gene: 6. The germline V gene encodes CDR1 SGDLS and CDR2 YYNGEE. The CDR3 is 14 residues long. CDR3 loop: CASSVDLGGNEQFF. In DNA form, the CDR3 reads TGTGCCAGCAGCGTCGACCTCGGGGGGAATGAGCAGTTCTTC. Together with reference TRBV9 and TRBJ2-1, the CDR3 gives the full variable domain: DSGVTQTPKHLITATGQRVTLRCSPRSGDLSVYWYQQSLDQGLQFLIQYYNGEERAKGNILERFSAQQFPDLHSELNLSSLELGDSALYFCASSVDLGGNEQFFGPGTRLTVL.

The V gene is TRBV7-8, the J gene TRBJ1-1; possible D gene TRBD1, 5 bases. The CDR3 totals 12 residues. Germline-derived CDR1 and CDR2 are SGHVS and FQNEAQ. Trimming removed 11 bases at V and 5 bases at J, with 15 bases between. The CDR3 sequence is CAGGSGGTEAFF. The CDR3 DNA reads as TGTGCCGGGGGGTCAGGAGGAACTGAAGCTTTCTTT.

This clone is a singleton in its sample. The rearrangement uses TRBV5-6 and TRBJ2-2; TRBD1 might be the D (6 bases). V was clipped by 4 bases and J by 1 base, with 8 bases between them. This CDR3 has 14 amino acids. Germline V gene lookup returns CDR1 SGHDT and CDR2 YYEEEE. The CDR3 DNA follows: TGTGCCAGCAGCCTGACAGGGAACACCGGGGAGCTGTTTTTT. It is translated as CASSLTGNTGELFF. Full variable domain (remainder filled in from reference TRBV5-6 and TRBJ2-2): DAGVTQSPTHLIKTRGQQVTLRCSPKSGHDTVSWYQQALGQGPQFIFQYYEEEERQRGNFPDRFSGHQFPNYSSELNVNALLLGDSALYLCASSLTGNTGELFFGEGSRLTVL.

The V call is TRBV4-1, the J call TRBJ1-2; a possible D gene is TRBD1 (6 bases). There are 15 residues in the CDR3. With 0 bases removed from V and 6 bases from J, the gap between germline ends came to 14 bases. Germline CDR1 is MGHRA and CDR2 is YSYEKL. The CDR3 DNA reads TGCGCCAGCAGCCAAGACCGACAGGTCATCGATGGCTACACCTTC. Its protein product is CASSQDRQVIDGYTF.

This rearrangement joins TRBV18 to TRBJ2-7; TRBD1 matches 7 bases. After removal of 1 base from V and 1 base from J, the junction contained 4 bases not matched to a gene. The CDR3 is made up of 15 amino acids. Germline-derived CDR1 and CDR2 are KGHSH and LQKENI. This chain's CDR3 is CASSPRRGPSYEQYF. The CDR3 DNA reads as TGTGCCAGCTCACCACGAAGGGGGCCTTCCTACGAGCAGTACTTC.

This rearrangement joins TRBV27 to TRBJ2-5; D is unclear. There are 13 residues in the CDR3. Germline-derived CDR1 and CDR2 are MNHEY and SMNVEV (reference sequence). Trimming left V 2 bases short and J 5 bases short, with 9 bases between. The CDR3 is CASSLPSEETQYF. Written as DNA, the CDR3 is TGTGCCAGCAGTTTACCCAGCGAGGAGACCCAGTACTTC.

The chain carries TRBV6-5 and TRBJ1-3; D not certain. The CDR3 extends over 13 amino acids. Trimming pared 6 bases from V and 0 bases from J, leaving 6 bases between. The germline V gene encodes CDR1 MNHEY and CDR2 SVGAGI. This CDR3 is CASSWSSGNTIYF. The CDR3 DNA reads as TGTGCCAGCAGCTGGAGCTCTGGAAACACCATATATTTT.